These 19 T cell receptor beta chains originate from one sample sequenced in a study of CD8+ T cells in alopecia areata. After isolation, RNA underwent reverse transcription to generate cDNA as the sequencing template. The assay was immunoSEQ multiplex PCR, and TCRdb's table has in-frame clones only and misses some. The profile shows about 120,000 clones, around 50% of them singletons. Sample treatment: oral pan-JAK inhibitor, 5-10 mg twice daily. Material: CD8+ T cells sorted from blood, obtained at week 24, from a patient treated with tofacitinib. The receptors were gathered from a human donor with alopecia areata.

As regards this clone: Sequence at one end of the junction differs from germline and may be a read error. The J gene is TRBJ1-1, the V gene TRBV27; D is unresolved. CDR1 MNHEY and CDR2 SMNVEV come from the germline V gene (reference sequence). This CDR3 comprises 13 residues. For the CDR3, the DNA is TGTACCAGCAGTTTAATGCACCACACTGAAGCTTTCTTT. Translated, it gives CTSSLMHHTEAFF.

The chain couples TRBV6-6 to TRBJ1-1, with D unclear. V lost 0 bases and J lost 8, with 1 base in between. In germline, CDR1 is MNHNY, CDR2 SVGAGI (reference sequence). This CDR3 is built from 10 residues. For the CDR3, the DNA is TGTGCCAGCAGTTACTCGGAAGCTTTCTTT. It is translated as CASSYSEAFF.

The chain couples TRBV6-5 to TRBJ1-5; D is unresolved. The V end was cut by 2 bases, the J end by 5 bases, with 7 bases between. The CDR3 has 13 residues. Germline CDR1 reads MNHEY; CDR2 reads SVGAGI. DNA for the CDR3: TGTGCCAGCAGTTACGGGTCAGATCAGCCCCAGCATTTT. Encoded protein: CASSYGSDQPQHF.

The chain has TRBV27 and TRBJ1-1; TRBD1 matches 7 bases. Losses at the gene ends were 7 bases for V and 6 bases for J; bases not matched to a gene: 8. The CDR3 length is 13 residues. CDR1 is MNHEY, CDR2 SMNVEV, per germline (reference sequence). The CDR3 spells CASTSGGGPEAFF. In DNA form, the CDR3 reads TGTGCCAGCACTTCGGGAGGGGGCCCTGAAGCTTTCTTT.

The rearrangement joins TRBV6-5 to TRBJ1-5; 11 bases line up with TRBD1. The CDR3 length is 15 residues. Germline V gene data show CDR1 as MNHEY and CDR2 as SVGAGI. Unmatched junction bases numbered 5, after V lost 6 bases and J lost 4 bases. CDR3 sequence: CASSLGTGGNQPQHF. CDR3 nucleotides: TGTGCCAGCAGCCTCGGGACAGGGGGGAATCAGCCCCAGCATTTT.

The gene calls are TRBV11-2 and TRBJ2-5; 11 bases are a match to TRBD1. The junction had 5 bases not matched to a gene; V was cut back by 6 bases and J by 5 bases. CDR3 length: 14 residues. CDR1 and CDR2 (germline): SGHAT, FQNNGV. CDR3 residues: CASSPGQGGETQYF. The CDR3 DNA follows: TGTGCCAGCAGTCCGGGACAGGGGGGTGAGACCCAGTACTTC.

J is TRBJ2-7 and V is TRBV29-1; 7 bases align to TRBD1. Trimming cost V 1 base and J 2 bases; bases outside gene matches: 5. CDR3 size: 14 residues. Germline CDR1 and CDR2: SQVTM and ANQGSEA. The CDR3 region has the DNA TGCAGCGTTGAAGGTACCGGGACAGCCTACGAGCAGTACTTC. This codes for CSVEGTGTAYEQYF.

The V and J genes are TRBV6-6 and TRBJ2-1; 9 positions match TRBD2. The CDR3 length is 16 residues. The trim removed 2 bases at V and 6 bases at J, leaving 8 bases unmatched. Germline-derived CDR1 and CDR2 are MNHNY and SVGAGI (reference sequence). The chain's CDR3 is CASSYPSGVGGNEQFF. The CDR3 region has the DNA TGTGCCAGCAGTTACCCTAGCGGGGTTGGGGGCAATGAGCAGTTCTTC.

This clone was picked up a small number of times. The CDR3 sequence is CALADGGTTEAFF. CDR3 nucleotide sequence: TGTGCCTTAGCGGACGGAGGCACCACTGAAGCTTTCTTT. This chain joins TRBV30 and TRBJ1-1; D uncertain. The CDR3 is 13 residues long. Looked up from germline, CDR1 is GTSNPN and CDR2 is SVGIG (reference sequence). V lost 7 bases and J lost 4, with 16 bases in between.

A single count supports this clone. The chain couples TRBV5-6 to TRBJ2-1; D gene unclear. CDR1 and CDR2 (germline): SGHDT, YYEEEE. The CDR3 has 12 residues. Trimming removed 4 bases from V and 2 bases from J, with 4 bases in between. The CDR3: CASSLPYNEQFF. The CDR3 DNA reads as TGTGCCAGCAGCCTACCCTACAATGAGCAGTTCTTC.

This clone was seen a single time. The chain links TRBV30 to TRBJ2-5; no firm D call. Per the germline V gene, CDR1 is GTSNPN and CDR2 is SVGIG (reference sequence). The CDR3 covers 13 residues. Trimming stripped 0 bases from V and 5 bases from J, with 10 bases between. The CDR3 loop reads CAWSVDVRETQYF. As DNA, the CDR3 is TGTGCCTGGAGTGTAGATGTGAGGGAGACCCAGTACTTC.

This clone was seen only a few times. The chain employs TRBV5-1 and TRBJ1-1, with D tentatively TRBD1 (5 bases). This CDR3 contains 15 residues. Trimming took off 4 bases at V and 4 bases at J, with 17 bases between the two ends. Germline V CDR1 and CDR2: SGHRS, YFSETQ. The CDR3 loop is CASSPREGRGTEAFF. CDR3 coding DNA: TGCGCCAGCAGCCCCAGGGAGGGCCGGGGCACTGAAGCTTTCTTT.

This clone was seen ten or more times. The gene calls are TRBV7-9 and TRBJ2-1; 8 nucleotides line up with TRBD1. CDR3 length: 16 residues. Germline lookup yields CDR1 SEHNR and CDR2 FQNEAQ (reference sequence). The junction had 3 bases not matched to a gene; V was cut back by 1 base and J by 1 base. CDR3 region: CASSLGTGFSYNEQFF. The CDR3 DNA reads TGTGCCAGCAGCTTAGGGACAGGGTTTTCCTACAATGAGCAGTTCTTC.

This chain connects TRBV6-5 to TRBJ2-7, with TRBD1 matching 8 bases. Germline V gene lookup returns CDR1 MNHEY and CDR2 SVGAGI. The length of the CDR3 is 15 residues. J lost 2 bases, V lost 5 bases, and 8 bases had no gene match. Written as DNA, the CDR3 is TGTGCCAGCAGTCACAGGGGGGAAGGCCCCTACGAGCAGTACTTC. It is translated as CASSHRGEGPYEQYF.

Comments on this clone: At the DNA level, this CDR3 is encoded by other sequences in the same sample as well. This chain connects TRBV5-6 to TRBJ2-7, with unresolved D. This CDR3 is 13 amino acids long. The germline CDR1 and CDR2 sequences are SGHDT and YYEEEE. The V gene lost 0 bases and the J gene lost 4 bases, with 8 bases spanning the gap. The CDR3 DNA is TGTGCCAGCAGCTTGGGCAGTGGGTACGAGCAGTACTTC. Residues: CASSLGSGYEQYF.

This clone has more than one count but fewer than ten. The CDR3, as DNA: TGCAGCGTCGTCCCTCAGGGCTCCTATGGCTACACCTTC. Its protein is CSVVPQGSYGYTF. The rearrangement links TRBV29-1 to TRBJ1-2, with a weak D call TRBD1 (5 bases). The V end lost 6 bases, the J end lost 4 bases, and 15 bases lay between the germline ends. This CDR3 contains 13 residues. Germline V gives CDR1 SQVTM, CDR2 ANQGSEA.

In this sample, this clone turned up a few times. The chain has TRBV5-1 and TRBJ1-2; possibly TRBD1 for D (6 bases). Germline V gene lookup returns CDR1 SGHRS and CDR2 YFSETQ. The V gene lost 3 bases and the J gene lost 4 bases, with 10 bases spanning the gap. The CDR3 has 13 residues. The CDR3 spells CASSSPDSYGYTF. CDR3 nucleotides: TGCGCCAGCAGCTCCCCGGACAGCTATGGCTACACCTTC.

The chain employs TRBV2 and TRBJ1-1, with D perhaps matching TRBD1 (5 bases). Germline CDR1 and CDR2: SNHLY and FYNNEI. The CDR3 covers 14 residues. Trimming removed 7 bases from V and 1 base from J, with 13 bases in between. CDR3 residues: CASNEGRENTEAFF. CDR3 nucleotides: TGTGCCAGCAACGAGGGGAGGGAGAACACTGAAGCTTTCTTT.

V gene TRBV30 combines with J gene TRBJ1-1; the D gene is possibly TRBD1 (5 bases). The CDR3 spans 14 residues. V dropped 4 bases and J dropped 5 bases, with 17 bases sitting between them. Germline loops: CDR1 GTSNPN, CDR2 SVGIG (reference sequence). Written as DNA, the CDR3 is TGTGCCTGGACATCCGGAACAGGAGGGACTGAAGCTTTCTTT. This sequence encodes CAWTSGTGGTEAFF.